The clone carrying this T cell receptor (beta chain) showed up just a few times. This sample's time point: persistent/refractory GD, antithyroid drugs over 5 years with positive TRAb. The TCR library was prepared using RNA isolated from PBMCs. Criteria from the American Thyroid Association guidelines were applied to diagnose Graves' disease. The data derive from a study of regulatory T cells in long-lasting Graves disease. The CDR3 loop spans 15 amino acids. Trimming removed 3 bases at V and 2 bases at J, with 13 bases between. Germline V gives CDR1 GTSNPN, CDR2 SVGIG (reference sequence). According to the study, TCR beta libraries were built with iRepertoire HTBI primers and CDR3-region Arm-PCR. TCRdb passed the multiplex PCR reads through MiXCR, listing each CDR3 protein once. Here the sample spans fewer than 550,000 distinct CDR3 sequences, around a fifth being singletons.

This receptor was identified in a female donor with Graves disease. The chain couples TRBV30 to TRBJ2-2; D ambiguous. The sequencing here drew on peripheral blood mononuclear cells (PBMCs), taken when the disease was refractory, from a patient treated with antithyroid drugs. This CDR3 reads CAWSRKADNTGELFF. The DNA of the CDR3 is TGTGCCTGGAGCCGAAAGGCAGATAACACCGGGGAGCTGTTTTTT.